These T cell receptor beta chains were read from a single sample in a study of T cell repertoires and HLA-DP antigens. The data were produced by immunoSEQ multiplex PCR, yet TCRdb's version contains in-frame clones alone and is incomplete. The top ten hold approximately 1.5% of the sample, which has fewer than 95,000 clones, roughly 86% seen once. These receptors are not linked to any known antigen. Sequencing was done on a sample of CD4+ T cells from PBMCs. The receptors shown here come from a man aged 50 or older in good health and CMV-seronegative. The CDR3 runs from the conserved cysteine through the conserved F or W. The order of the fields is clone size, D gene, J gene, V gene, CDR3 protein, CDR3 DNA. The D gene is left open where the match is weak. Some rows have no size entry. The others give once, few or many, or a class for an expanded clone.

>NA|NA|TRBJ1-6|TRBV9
CASSVARSYNSPLHF
TGTGCCAGCAGCGTGGCGAGGTCATATAATTCACCCCTCCACTTT
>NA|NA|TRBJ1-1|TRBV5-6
CASSLGGARGTEAFF
TGTGCCAGCAGCTTGGGAGGGGCACGGGGCACTGAAGCTTTCTTT
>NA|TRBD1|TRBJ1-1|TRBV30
CAWSRGRGEAFF
TGTGCCTGGAGTAGGGGGCGAGGTGAAGCTTTCTTT
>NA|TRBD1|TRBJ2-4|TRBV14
CASSQYLGRQGATVSHLAKNIQYF
TGTGCCAGCAGCCAATATCTAGGGAGGCAGGGGGCCACCGTTTCGCACCTAGCCAAAAACATTCAGTACTTC
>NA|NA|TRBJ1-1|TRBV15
CATSRDQGNTEAFF
TGTGCCACCAGCAGAGATCAGGGTAACACTGAAGCTTTCTTT
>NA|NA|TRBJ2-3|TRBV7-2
CASSLGADGTDTQYF
TGTGCCAGCAGCTTAGGGGCGGACGGGACAGATACGCAGTATTTT
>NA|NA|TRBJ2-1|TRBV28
CASSTKRVITGEQFF
TGTGCCAGCAGTACTAAGCGGGTAATAACGGGTGAGCAGTTCTTC
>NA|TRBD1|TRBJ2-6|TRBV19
CASIVGQGRPGANVLTF
TGTGCCAGTATTGTGGGACAGGGGAGGCCTGGGGCCAACGTCCTGACTTTC
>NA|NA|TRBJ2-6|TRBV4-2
CASSQGDISGANVLTF
TGTGCCAGCAGCCAAGGAGATATCTCTGGGGCCAACGTCCTGACTTTC
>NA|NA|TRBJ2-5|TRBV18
CASSQSSQETQYF
TGTGCCAGCTCACAATCGTCCCAAGAGACCCAGTACTTC
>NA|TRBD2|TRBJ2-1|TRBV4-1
CASSQGASGRDEQFF
TGCGCCAGCAGCCAAGGGGCTAGCGGGAGGGATGAGCAGTTCTTC
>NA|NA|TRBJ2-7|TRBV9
CASSPRGVGGYYEQYF
TGTGCCAGCAGCCCACGAGGGGTGGGAGGCTACTACGAGCAGTACTTC
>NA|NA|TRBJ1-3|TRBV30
CAWSPGPSGNTIYF
TGTGCCTGGAGTCCCGGGCCATCTGGAAACACCATATATTTT
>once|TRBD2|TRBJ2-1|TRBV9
CASSVGATTSGRHEQFF
TGTGCCAGCAGCGTAGGAGCTACGACTAGCGGGAGGCATGAGCAGTTCTTC
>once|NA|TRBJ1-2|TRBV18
CASSPDRTYGYTF
TGTGCCAGCTCACCAGACAGGACTTATGGCTACACCTTC
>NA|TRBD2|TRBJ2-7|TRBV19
CASTPGLAGGEQYF
TGTGCCAGTACACCGGGACTAGCGGGAGGGGAGCAGTACTTC
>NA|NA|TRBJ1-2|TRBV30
CAWTPRGSAGYTF
TGTGCCTGGACCCCGAGGGGGAGCGCTGGCTACACCTTC
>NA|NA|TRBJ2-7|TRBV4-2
CASSQDGRTGNEQYF
TGTGCCAGCAGCCAAGATGGCAGGACCGGGAACGAGCAGTACTTC
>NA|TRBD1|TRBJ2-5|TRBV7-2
CASSLGSGGANLETQYF
TGTGCCAGCAGCTTAGGATCAGGGGGCGCGAATCTGGAGACCCAGTACTTC
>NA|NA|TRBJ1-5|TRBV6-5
CASSQRRGANQPQHF
TGTGCCAGCAGTCAAAGGCGGGGGGCCAATCAGCCCCAGCATTTT
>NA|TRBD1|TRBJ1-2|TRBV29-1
CSVDSRTGKSGYTF
TGCAGCGTTGACTCCCGGACAGGCAAATCTGGCTACACCTTC
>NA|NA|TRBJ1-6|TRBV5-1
CASTLLGANSPLHF
TGCGCCAGCACCCTTCTGGGGGCGAATTCACCCCTCCACTTT
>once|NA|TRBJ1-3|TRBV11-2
CASSLELYSSGNTIYF
TGTGCCAGCAGCTTAGAATTGTACAGCTCTGGAAACACCATATATTTT